The 30 T cell receptor beta chains in this list originate from one sample, sequenced in a study of human T cells and chemical hapten exposure. Time point given: pre-sensitization, week 0. Treatment indicated: therapeutic diphenylcyclopropenone sensitization with weekly scalp DPC. Extraction yielded total RNA from whole blood (unfractionated). TCRdb re-called the RACE reads through MiXCR, storing one row per CDR3 protein. The repertoire holds tens of thousands of distinct CDR3 sequences, approximately 12% seen once, with less than 2.5% in the top ten. The sample here was whole blood, taken in connection with sensitization to the hapten diphenylcyclopropenone (DPC). The source is a woman aged 40 to 55 with alopecia areata. Some clones in this sample may be carry-over from other donors' samples.

This clonotype was seen at least ten times. The rearrangement joins TRBV6-2 or TRBV6-3 to TRBJ2-7; no clear D. Germline V gene data show CDR1 as MNHEY and CDR2 as SVGEGT. The V gene lost 8 bases and the J gene lost 2 bases, with 10 bases spanning the gap. This CDR3 has 12 amino acids. This chain's CDR3 is CASSTVTYEQYF. CDR3 in DNA: TGTGCCAGCTCCACAGTGACCTACGAGCAGTACTTC.

This clonotype was recorded many times. V gene TRBV30 combines with J gene TRBJ1-3; D unresolved. Trimming removed 3 bases at V and 4 bases at J, with 13 bases between. The CDR3 runs to 14 residues. The germline V gene has CDR1 GTSNPN and CDR2 SVGIG (reference sequence). The CDR3, as DNA: TGTGCCTGGAGCTACAGCTTTCTGGGAAACACCATATATTTT. It translates to CAWSYSFLGNTIYF.

This chain joins TRBV20-1 and TRBJ2-1, with unresolved D. Germline assignment: CDR1 DFQATT and CDR2 SNEGSKA (reference sequence). The CDR3 is 14 residues long. Trimming removed 6 bases at V and 5 bases at J, with 17 bases between. CDR3 in amino acids: CSAGDNRGDNEQFF. The CDR3 DNA is TGCAGTGCCGGAGACAACCGTGGTGACAATGAGCAGTTCTTC.

A few counts support this clonotype. The chain joins TRBV18 to TRBJ2-1; the match to TRBD1 covers 9 bases. Germline V CDR1 and CDR2: KGHSH, LQKENI. V lost 4 bases and J lost 7; bases outside the gene matches: 8. This CDR3 region has 15 residues. DNA of the CDR3: TGTGCCAGCTCACTTCGGACAGGGGAGGGTAATGAGCAGTTCTTC. Protein: CASSLRTGEGNEQFF. Looking up the rest from reference TRBV18 and TRBJ2-1 gives the full variable domain: NAGVMQNPRHLVRRRGQEARLRCSPMKGHSHVYWYRQLPEEGLKFMVYLQKENIIDESGMPKERFSAEFPKEGPSILRIQQVVRGDSAAYFCASSLRTGEGNEQFFGPGTRLTVL.

This clonotype was seen a few times. V is TRBV29-1 and J is TRBJ1-1, with 8 bases that match TRBD1. The CDR3 length is 11 residues. Trimming removed 7 bases from V and 6 bases from J; junction bases left unmatched: 4. CDR1 is SQVTM, CDR2 ANQGSEA, per germline. In DNA, the CDR3 is TGCAGCGCAGGACAGGGTTCTGAAGCTTTCTTT. This codes for CSAGQGSEAFF. The variable domain in full, with the rest retrieved from reference TRBV29-1 and TRBJ1-1, is SAVISQKPSRDICQRGTSLTIQCQVDSQVTMMFWYRQQPGQSLTLIATANQGSEATYESGFVIDKFPISRPNLTFSTLTVSNMSPEDSSIYLCSAGQGSEAFFGQGTRLTVV.

This clonotype was detected many times. This chain uses TRBV30 with TRBJ2-3; D call uncertain. Deletions cut 2 bases from V and 5 bases from J, with 14 bases between. The CDR3 runs 14 residues. Looked up from germline, CDR1 is GTSNPN and CDR2 is SVGIG (reference sequence). CDR3 in amino acids: CAWSKGMVGDTQYF. The CDR3 DNA reads as TGTGCCTGGAGTAAAGGGATGGTCGGAGATACGCAGTATTTT.

This clonotype was detected only a few times. V is TRBV28 and J is TRBJ1-4, with 8 nucleotides matching TRBD1. The trim removed 7 bases at V and 4 bases at J, leaving 2 bases unmatched. Germline V gene lookup returns CDR1 MDHEN and CDR2 SYDVKM. This CDR3 is 13 amino acids long. The CDR3 sequence is CASNTGGNEKLFF. The CDR3 DNA sequence: TGTGCCAGCAACACAGGGGGTAATGAAAAACTGTTTTTT. Based on the CDR3 plus reference TRBV28 and TRBJ1-4, the full variable domain is DVKVTQSSRYLVKRTGEKVFLECVQDMDHENMFWYRQDPGLGLRLIYFSYDVKMKEKGDIPEGYSVSREKKERFSLILESASTNQTSMYLCASNTGGNEKLFFGSGTQLSVL.

The J gene is TRBJ2-3, the V gene TRBV7-8; 7 bases fit TRBD2. The CDR3 contains 17 residues. Germline CDR1 is SGHVS and CDR2 is FQNEAQ. Germline trimming cut 4 bases from V and 1 base from J; bases unmatched to any gene: 11. The CDR3 here is CASSSQDSGFGTDTQYF. The CDR3 nucleotides are TGTGCCAGCAGCTCCCAGGATAGCGGGTTTGGCACAGATACGCAGTATTTT.

The V call is TRBV4-1, the J call TRBJ2-7; 8 positions match TRBD2. Germline trimming cut 8 bases from V and 0 bases from J; bases unmatched to any gene: 9. The CDR3 spans 15 residues. Germline loops: CDR1 MGHRA, CDR2 YSYEKL. This chain's CDR3 is CASGSLADYSYEQYF. CDR3 bases: TGCGCCAGCGGGTCACTAGCGGATTACTCCTACGAGCAGTACTTC.

This clonotype was detected many times. The chain links TRBV27 to TRBJ1-1; 8 bases agree with TRBD1. V lost 8 bases and J lost 0; bases outside the gene matches: 2. From germline, CDR1 is MNHEY and CDR2 SMNVEV (reference sequence). The CDR3 covers 13 residues. The CDR3 loop reads CASRDRMNTEAFF. In nucleotides, the CDR3 is TGTGCCAGCCGGGACAGGATGAACACTGAAGCTTTCTTT.

The table lists this clonotype with many counts. The chain couples TRBV29-1 to TRBJ2-2, with D perhaps TRBD1 (6 bases). Per the germline V gene, CDR1 is SQVTM and CDR2 is ANQGSEA. The CDR3 sequence is 12 residues long. V was shortened by 4 bases and J by 7 bases, with 10 bases between the two germline ends. CDR3 DNA sequence: TGCAGCGTTGGGGGGCATGGCGGGGAGCTGTTTTTT. Translated: CSVGGHGGELFF.

This clonotype was recorded many times. J is TRBJ1-5 and V is TRBV19; weak D call: TRBD1 (6 bases). CDR3 size: 15 residues. The V end lost 6 bases, the J end lost 0 bases, and 12 bases lay between the germline ends. In germline, CDR1 is LNHDA, CDR2 SQIVND (reference sequence). CDR3 sequence (DNA): TGTGCCAGTAGCCCGGGACACAATAGCAATCAGCCCCAGCATTTT. Protein sequence: CASSPGHNSNQPQHF.

This clonotype was seen ten or more times. V gene TRBV19 combines with J gene TRBJ1-4; D is possibly TRBD1 (6 bases). The ends were cut back, 4 bases at V and 6 bases at J, with 15 bases in the middle. The CDR3 covers 15 residues. The germline V gene encodes CDR1 LNHDA and CDR2 SQIVND (reference sequence). The CDR3 is CASSTEGHGDEKLFF. Written as DNA, the CDR3 is TGTGCCAGTAGTACAGAGGGACATGGGGATGAAAAACTGTTTTTT.

This clonotype was counted between two and nine times. The chain couples TRBV6-2 or TRBV6-3 to TRBJ2-5, with TRBD1 matching 8 bases. The V segment lost 2 bases and the J segment 2 bases; nucleotides outside the gene matches: 7. Germline CDR1 MNHEY, CDR2 SVGEGT. This CDR3 has 16 amino acids. The chain's CDR3 is CASSYRQGTAQETQYF. CDR3 coding DNA: TGTGCCAGCAGTTACCGACAGGGGACCGCTCAAGAGACCCAGTACTTC.

This clonotype has only one observation. It may be a read error: a sequence one base away is much more abundant. The chain carries TRBV4-1 and TRBJ2-7; TRBD2 might be the D (5 bases). The CDR3 contains 15 residues. Germline V lookup: CDR1 MGHRA, CDR2 YSYEKL. The CDR3 reads CSSSQGRANSYEQYF. In nucleotides, the CDR3 is TGCTCCAGCAGCCAAGGGCGGGCCAACTCCTACGAGCAGTACTTC.

The chain links TRBV10-3 to TRBJ2-7; tentative D call: TRBD1 (5 bases). The ends were cut back, 3 bases at V and 2 bases at J, with 11 bases in the middle. Germline CDR1 and CDR2: ENHRY and SYGVKD. The CDR3 contains 14 residues. This chain's CDR3 is CAISELADTYEQYF. As DNA, the CDR3 is TGTGCCATCAGTGAATTGGCGGACACCTACGAGCAGTACTTC.

Relative to its sample, this clonotype is medium-sized (0.01 to 0.1%). V and J are TRBV5-4 and TRBJ2-7; weak D call: TRBD1 (6 bases). The CDR3 length is 13 residues. The V gene's germline CDR1 is SGHNT and CDR2 YYREEE (reference sequence). V lost 4 bases and J lost 1, with 9 bases in between. As DNA, the CDR3 is TGTGCCAGCAGCGGGGGCCATTCCTACGAGCAGTACTTC. The encoded protein is CASSGGHSYEQYF.

This clonotype was observed at least ten times. The chain joins TRBV7-8 to TRBJ2-1; 9 bases line up with TRBD1. The CDR3 sequence is 15 residues long. Germline V lookup: CDR1 SGHVS, CDR2 FQNEAQ. The J segment lost 0 bases and the V segment lost 6 bases, leaving 3 bases of the junction unmatched. The CDR3 loop is CASRLDRGSYNEQFF. For the CDR3, the DNA is TGTGCCAGCAGACTGGACAGGGGCTCCTACAATGAGCAGTTCTTC. Full variable domain (missing parts from reference TRBV7-8 and TRBJ2-1): GAGVSQSPRYKVAKRGQDVALRCDPISGHVSLFWYQQALGQGPEFLTYFQNEAQLDKSGLPSDRFFAERPEGSVSTLKIQRTQQEDSAVYLCASRLDRGSYNEQFFGPGTRLTVL.

This clonotype was picked up many times. The chain couples TRBV28 to TRBJ2-7; D is possibly TRBD1 or TRBD2 (5 bases each). Germline CDR1 and CDR2: MDHEN and SYDVKM. V was pared by 6 bases and J by 6 bases, with 18 bases between. This CDR3 is built from 14 residues. The CDR3: CASRRVGTDFEQYF. Written as DNA, the CDR3 is TGTGCCAGCAGGAGAGTCGGGACCGACTTCGAGCAGTACTTC.

This clonotype was detected many times. V is TRBV14 and J is TRBJ2-3; D unresolved. Trimming shortened V by 2 bases and J by 0 bases, and 12 bases separated the two germline ends. Per germline, CDR1 SGHDN and CDR2 FVKESK. CDR3 length: 16 amino acids. The CDR3 region has the DNA TGTGCCAGCAGCCAACTCGGCAAACCTAGCACAGATACGCAGTATTTT. Protein sequence: CASSQLGKPSTDTQYF.

The sample holds many counts of this clonotype. The genes are TRBV28 and TRBJ2-2; D uncertain. CDR1 and CDR2 from the germline V gene are MDHEN and SYDVKM. V gave up 2 bases and J gave up 3 bases, with 4 bases separating them. There are 13 residues in the CDR3. The CDR3 DNA sequence: TGTGCCAGCAGTTTAAGCTACACCGGGGAGCTGTTTTTT. The encoded protein is CASSLSYTGELFF.

Many counts were recorded for this clonotype. This chain joins TRBV7-2 and TRBJ2-1; the D gene is possibly TRBD2 (7 bases). Trimming stripped 5 bases from V and 8 bases from J, with 19 bases between. The CDR3 totals 15 residues. Germline values: CDR1 SGHTA, CDR2 FQGNSA. The DNA for the CDR3 is TGTGCCAGCAGCAGGGGGGGGCTAGCGGCGGATGAGCAGTTCTTC. Protein sequence: CASSRGGLAADEQFF. Full variable domain (rest looked up from reference TRBV7-2 and TRBJ2-1): GAGVSQSPSNKVTEKGKDVELRCDPISGHTALYWYRQSLGQGLEFLIYFQGNSAPDKSGLPSDRFSAERTGGSVSTLTIQRTQQEDSAVYLCASSRGGLAADEQFFGPGTRLTVL.

This clonotype occurred many times. The chain joins TRBV7-8 to TRBJ2-5, with D possibly TRBD2 on 6 matching bases. Looked up from germline, CDR1 is SGHVS and CDR2 is FQNEAQ. The CDR3 loop spans 16 amino acids. Trimming shortened V by 2 bases and J by 2 bases, and 15 bases separated the two germline ends. The CDR3 nucleotides read TGTGCCAGCAGCTTATTTGGGCGGGGAATACAAGAGACCCAGTACTTC. Translated, it gives CASSLFGRGIQETQYF.

This chain joins TRBV4-2 and TRBJ2-7, with 8 bases identical to TRBD2. Germline V gene sequence: CDR1 LGHNA, CDR2 YNFKEQ. CDR3 length: 14 residues. V lost 0 bases, J lost 6 bases, and 4 bases stayed unmatched. DNA of the CDR3: TGTGCCAGCAGCCAAGAGAGCGGGAGCTTCGAGCAGTACTTC. Protein product: CASSQESGSFEQYF.

In this sample, this clonotype turned up many times. This chain joins TRBV6-1 and TRBJ2-7; 9 nucleotides agree with TRBD1. The CDR3 totals 16 residues. Germline CDR1 reads MNHNS; CDR2 reads SASEGT. With V trimmed by 4 bases and J by 2 bases, 9 bases remained unmatched. The CDR3 region has the DNA TGTGCCAGCAGTGTACGGGGACAGGGCGTCGCCTACGAGCAGTACTTC. Protein: CASSVRGQGVAYEQYF.

This clonotype was counted between two and nine times. The rearrangement uses TRBV10-1 and TRBJ1-1, with D maybe TRBD1 (6 bases). V gave up 6 bases and J gave up 5 bases, with 10 bases separating them. Germline CDR1 WNHNN, CDR2 SYGVQD (reference sequence). The CDR3 spans 12 residues. The CDR3 DNA reads TGCGCCAGCAGCAGGGGAGGGACTGAAGCTTTCTTT. It encodes CASSRGGTEAFF.

The chain recombines TRBV2 with TRBJ2-1; D is ambiguous. The V gene lost 4 bases and the J gene lost 10 bases, with 5 bases spanning the gap. CDR1 is SNHLY and CDR2 is FYNNEI in the germline V gene. CDR3 length: 10 amino acids. The CDR3 region is CASSVLEQFF. In nucleotides, the CDR3 is TGTGCCAGCAGTGTGCTGGAGCAGTTCTTC.

The chain recombines TRBV29-1 with TRBJ2-5; 7 bases map to TRBD1. Trimming cost V 3 bases and J 5 bases; bases outside gene matches: 3. This CDR3 contains 12 residues. Germline CDR1 reads SQVTM; CDR2 reads ANQGSEA. The CDR3 region is CSVDRGKETQYF. In DNA, the CDR3 is TGCAGCGTTGACAGGGGGAAGGAGACCCAGTACTTC.

This clonotype was counted a few times. This rearrangement joins TRBV28 to TRBJ2-7; D is possibly TRBD1 (6 bases). The CDR3 runs 13 residues. Germline V CDR1 and CDR2: MDHEN, SYDVKM. The V gene lost 2 bases and the J gene lost 5 bases, with 10 bases spanning the gap. The CDR3 sequence is CASSLPTGNEQYF. In nucleotides, the CDR3 is TGTGCCAGCAGTTTACCAACAGGGAACGAGCAGTACTTC.

This clonotype showed up many times. The V call is TRBV11-2, the J call TRBJ2-6; D is undetermined. Germline V gene sequence: CDR1 SGHAT, CDR2 FQNNGV. V dropped 1 base and J dropped 4 bases, with 11 bases sitting between them. This CDR3 is built from 16 residues. In DNA, the CDR3 is TGTGCCAGCAGCTTAGTCACAGTTTCCGGGGCCAACGTCCTGACTTTC. Its translation: CASSLVTVSGANVLTF.